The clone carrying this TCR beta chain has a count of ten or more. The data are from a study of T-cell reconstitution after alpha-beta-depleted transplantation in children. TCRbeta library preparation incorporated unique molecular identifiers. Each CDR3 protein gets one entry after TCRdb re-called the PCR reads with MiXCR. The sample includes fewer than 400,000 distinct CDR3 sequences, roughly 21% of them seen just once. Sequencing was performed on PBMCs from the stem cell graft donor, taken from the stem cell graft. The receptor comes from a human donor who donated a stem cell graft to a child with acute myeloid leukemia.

CDR3 loop: CSASDQSHEQYF. CDR3 coding DNA: TGCAGTGCTAGCGACCAGTCCCACGAGCAGTACTTC. V gene TRBV20-1 combines with J gene TRBJ2-7; D uncertain. The CDR3 runs 12 residues. The germline gives CDR1 DFQATT, CDR2 SNEGSKA (reference sequence). The ends were cut back, 3 bases at V and 5 bases at J, with 11 bases in the middle.